This TCR beta chain was sequenced during a study of blood T cell repertoires in COVID-19. Whole-study context: There were acute and convalescent COVID-19 samples, and they came from the United States, Italy and Spain.

Before being deemed recovered, Cohort 3 donors had two negative PCRs, clearance, or symptom resolution. Germline V gives CDR1 SGHRS, CDR2 YFSETQ. The V and J ends lost 0 bases and 4 bases respectively, with 10 bases between them. This CDR3 region has 14 residues. Assay used: immunoSEQ multiplex PCR; TCRdb lists only in-frame clones, some missing. The table shows approximately 320,000 clones, with 87% occurring only once. The sequenced material came from PBMCs or T cells enriched from blood (not recorded which). The sequence came from a woman aged 18 to 35 who had recovered from COVID-19. The chain joins TRBV5-1 to TRBJ1-1; D perhaps matches TRBD1 (6 bases). The DNA for the CDR3 is TGCGCCAGCAGCTTGGTGGGGGCGGTCACTGAAGCTTTCTTT. Residues: CASSLVGAVTEAFF.